The 28 T cell receptor beta chains presented below share a single source sample, sequenced in a study of identical twins. TCRdb reprocessed the 5' RACE reads with MiXCR, giving one entry per CDR3 protein. There are roughly 1,500,000 distinct CDR3 sequences in the sample; under 35% occur only once, and 0.25% to 0.3% lies in the top ten. Sequencing was carried out using cord blood. All receptors come from a newborn girl in good health.

The rearrangement joins TRBV12-3 or TRBV12-4 to TRBJ1-2; TRBD1 aligns across 12 bases. This CDR3 contains 17 residues. V lost 6 bases, J lost 7 bases, and 15 bases stayed unmatched. CDR3 coding DNA: TGTGCCAGCAGGTACCCCAACCGGGACAGGGGGCATAGTGGCTACACCTTC. Protein sequence: CASRYPNRDRGHSGYTF.

Comment on this clonotype: With a much larger clone just one base away, this may be a read error. V and J are TRBV29-1 and TRBJ2-5; 8 bases line up with TRBD1. This CDR3 spans 13 amino acids. In germline, CDR1 is SQVTM, CDR2 ANQGSEA. V was pared by 7 bases and J by 11 bases, with 15 bases of the junction left unmatched. CDR3 sequence reads: CSGGSGGVNEQYF. As DNA, the CDR3 is TGCAGCGGTGGGTCAGGGGGCGTAAATGAGCAGTACTTC.

The V and J genes are TRBV3-1 and TRBJ1-1, with D possibly matching TRBD1 (5 bases). V was clipped by 3 bases and J by 6 bases, with 17 bases between them. The CDR3 loop spans 15 amino acids. Germline CDR1 reads LGHDT; CDR2 reads YNNKEL (reference sequence). DNA of the CDR3: TGTGCCAGCAGCCAGGAACCGGGGGGTTACGCTGAAGCTTTCTTT. Translation: CASSQEPGGYAEAFF. Based on the CDR3 plus reference TRBV3-1 and TRBJ1-1, the full variable domain is DTAVSQTPKYLVTQMGNDKSIKCEQNLGHDTMYWYKQDSKKFLKIMFSYNNKELIINETVPNRFSPKSPDKAHLNLHINSLELGDSAVYFCASSQEPGGYAEAFFGQGTRLTVV.

This CDR3 reads CASRSLYPIRYEQYF. The CDR3 coding sequence is TGCGCCAGCAGATCCCTATACCCTATTCGGTACGAGCAGTACTTC. The rearrangement links TRBV10-2 to TRBJ2-4; D not resolved. The DNA matches TRBJ2-7 better at its end, which makes the J call doubtful. The CDR3 spans 15 residues. Germline V lookup: CDR1 WSHSY, CDR2 SAAADI.

In the case of this clonotype: An end of the junction differs from the germline gene, which may be a read error. The chain has TRBV29-1 and TRBJ2-1; TRBD2 agrees at 13 bases. This CDR3 has 16 residues. Germline loops: CDR1 SQVTM, CDR2 ANQGSEA. The CDR3 region has the DNA TGCAGCGTTGGGGAGACTAGCGGGAGGTCCTACAATGGGCAGTTCTTC. It translates to CSVGETSGRSYNGQFF.

This clonotype was picked up a small number of times. The gene calls are TRBV15 and TRBJ2-4, with a tentative D call TRBD2 (6 bases). Trimming pared 0 bases from V and 0 bases from J, leaving 12 bases between. Germline V gene lookup returns CDR1 LNHNV and CDR2 YYDKDF (reference sequence). CDR3 length equals 17 residues. This chain's CDR3 is CATSRDWDSLAKNIQYF. In nucleotides, the CDR3 is TGTGCCACCAGCAGAGATTGGGACTCCTTAGCCAAAAACATTCAGTACTTC.

The chain joins TRBV5-1 to TRBJ1-1; 9 bases are shared with TRBD1. The V gene's germline CDR1 is SGHRS and CDR2 YFSETQ. The ends lost 4 bases at V and 4 bases at J; junction bases unmatched: 8. This CDR3 region has 15 residues. CDR3 region: CASSPTLTGGTEAFF. CDR3 DNA: TGCGCCAGCAGCCCCACCCTGACAGGGGGCACTGAAGCTTTCTTT. Looking up the rest from reference TRBV5-1 and TRBJ1-1 gives the full variable domain: KAGVTQTPRYLIKTRGQQVTLSCSPISGHRSVSWYQQTPGQGLQFLFEYFSETQRNKGNFPGRFSGRQFSNSRSEMNVSTLELGDSALYLCASSPTLTGGTEAFFGQGTRLTVV.

V and J are TRBV5-1 and TRBJ2-1, with D perhaps assigned TRBD1 or TRBD2 (5 bases each). The CDR3 is 16 residues long. CDR1 and CDR2 from the germline V gene are SGHRS and YFSETQ. Trimming cost V 0 bases and J 3 bases, with 13 bases left between them. CDR3 protein: CASSLGGPMDYNEQFF. The CDR3 coding sequence is TGCGCCAGCAGCTTGGGGGGACCGATGGACTACAATGAGCAGTTCTTC.

A single count supports this clonotype. The J gene is TRBJ2-7, the V gene TRBV2, with D unclear. The length of the CDR3 is 16 residues. V was cut by 0 bases and J by 4 bases, with 16 bases left in between. The germline V gene has CDR1 SNHLY and CDR2 FYNNEI. CDR3 DNA: TGTGCCAGCAGTGAAGCACGTAGTATTAGGGTATACGAGCAGTACTTC. This sequence encodes CASSEARSIRVYEQYF.

This clonotype was counted at least ten times. The chain has TRBV5-1 and TRBJ1-5; D not resolved. Trimming pared 0 bases from V and 0 bases from J, leaving 7 bases between. The CDR3 has 15 residues. Germline values: CDR1 SGHRS, CDR2 YFSETQ. The CDR3 DNA reads TGCGCCAGCAGCTTGGAGGGCTTTAGCAATCAGCCCCAGCATTTT. It codes for CASSLEGFSNQPQHF.

This chain joins TRBV3-1 and TRBJ2-7; D is tentatively TRBD1 or TRBD2 (5 bases each). Germline loops: CDR1 LGHDT, CDR2 YNNKEL (reference sequence). Between the trimmed V and J ends, which lost 4 bases and 0 bases, there was a span of 13 bases. The CDR3 runs 15 residues. CDR3 sequence: CASSPEGRTSYEQYF. The CDR3 DNA reads TGTGCCAGCAGCCCCGAGGGACGGACCTCCTACGAGCAGTACTTC.

This clonotype was recorded many times. The chain links TRBV5-1 to TRBJ2-1; unclear D gene. Germline CDR1 is SGHRS and CDR2 is YFSETQ. V lost 0 bases and J 3 bases, leaving 4 bases between the germline ends. This CDR3 comprises 13 residues. This chain's CDR3 is CASSLDYYNEQFF. The CDR3 coding sequence is TGCGCCAGCAGCTTGGACTACTACAATGAGCAGTTCTTC. Full variable domain (outside the CDR3, taken from reference TRBV5-1 and TRBJ2-1): KAGVTQTPRYLIKTRGQQVTLSCSPISGHRSVSWYQQTPGQGLQFLFEYFSETQRNKGNFPGRFSGRQFSNSRSEMNVSTLELGDSALYLCASSLDYYNEQFFGPGTRLTVL.

This chain uses TRBV20-1 with TRBJ1-1, with 9 bases fitting TRBD1. The germline CDR1 and CDR2 sequences are DFQATT and SNEGSKA (reference sequence). After removal of 5 bases from V and 1 base from J, the junction contained 2 bases not matched to a gene. The CDR3 consists of 13 residues. CDR3 sequence: CSAGQGKNTEAFF. Written as DNA, the CDR3 is TGCAGTGCTGGACAGGGGAAGAACACTGAAGCTTTCTTT.

The chain recombines TRBV5-1 with TRBJ2-5; no clear D. Near its end, the DNA agrees better with TRBJ2-4, so the J call may be wrong. The CDR3 has 17 residues. Germline values: CDR1 SGHRS, CDR2 YFSETQ. The CDR3 DNA sequence: TGCGCCAGCAGCTTGACGGCCGGCCGAGGAGCCAAAAACATTCAGTACTTC. It codes for CASSLTAGRGAKNIQYF.

The gene calls are TRBV4-1 and TRBJ2-3; 7 nucleotides agree with TRBD2. This CDR3 spans 16 amino acids. V lost 1 base, J lost 1 base, and 5 bases stayed unmatched. Germline V gene lookup returns CDR1 MGHRA and CDR2 YSYEKL. Here the CDR3 reads CASSQGRERGTDTQYF. CDR3 DNA: TGCGCCAGCAGCCAAGGGCGGGAGAGGGGCACAGATACGCAGTATTTT.

The chain employs TRBV9 and TRBJ2-5; D might be TRBD1 (7 bases). This CDR3 spans 13 amino acids. V shed 0 bases and J shed 10 bases, with 13 bases lying between them. Looked up from germline, CDR1 is SGDLS and CDR2 is YYNGEE. CDR3 coding DNA: TGTGCCAGCAGCGTAGAACTAGCAGGGGGCCAGTACTTC. This sequence encodes CASSVELAGGQYF.

This clonotype was seen at least ten times. The V gene is TRBV29-1, the J gene TRBJ2-7; unclear D gene. Germline V CDR1 and CDR2: SQVTM, ANQGSEA. V lost 5 bases to trimming and J lost 3 bases, with 8 bases between them. This CDR3 region has 11 residues. This CDR3 is CSVRADYEQYF. CDR3 coding DNA: TGCAGCGTTAGGGCAGACTACGAGCAGTACTTC.

The chain employs TRBV5-1 and TRBJ1-3; D call uncertain. CDR1 is SGHRS and CDR2 is YFSETQ in the germline V gene. Trimming took 0 bases from V and 4 from J, leaving 5 bases between them. The CDR3 runs 13 residues. The CDR3 nucleotides read TGCGCCAGCAGCTTGGGGTACGGAAACACCATATATTTT. Translated: CASSLGYGNTIYF. Looking up the rest from reference TRBV5-1 and TRBJ1-3 gives the full variable domain: KAGVTQTPRYLIKTRGQQVTLSCSPISGHRSVSWYQQTPGQGLQFLFEYFSETQRNKGNFPGRFSGRQFSNSRSEMNVSTLELGDSALYLCASSLGYGNTIYFGEGSWLTVV.

The J gene is TRBJ1-4, the V gene TRBV10-2; D is unresolved. Deletions cut 6 bases from V and 6 bases from J, with 8 bases between. This CDR3 region has 12 residues. Looked up from germline, CDR1 is WSHSY and CDR2 is SAAADI. The CDR3 sequence is CASSGNYEKLFF. The CDR3 nucleotides read TGCGCCAGCAGCGGGAACTATGAAAAACTGTTTTTT.

This clonotype was found many times. CDR3 sequence (DNA): TGCGCCAGCAGCTTGGACGGGGGCACTGAAGCTTTCTTT. It encodes CASSLDGGTEAFF. The V and J genes are TRBV5-1 and TRBJ1-1; the D gene is possibly TRBD1 (5 bases). Germline CDR1 SGHRS, CDR2 YFSETQ. Trimming took off 0 bases at V and 4 bases at J, with 7 bases between the two ends. The CDR3 is 13 residues long. Filled out from reference TRBV5-1 and TRBJ1-1, the complete variable domain reads KAGVTQTPRYLIKTRGQQVTLSCSPISGHRSVSWYQQTPGQGLQFLFEYFSETQRNKGNFPGRFSGRQFSNSRSEMNVSTLELGDSALYLCASSLDGGTEAFFGQGTRLTVV.

The chain recombines TRBV4-2 with TRBJ2-1; the match to TRBD2 covers 12 bases. This CDR3 comprises 19 residues. V dropped 0 bases and J dropped 3; count of bases not matched to a gene: 9. Germline CDR1 and CDR2: LGHNA and YNFKEQ. The CDR3 coding sequence is TGTGCCAGCAGCCAAGATTCGGCTAGCGGGAGGGCCTGCTACAATGAGCAGTTCTTC. Encoded protein: CASSQDSASGRACYNEQFF.

The chain joins TRBV28 to TRBJ2-3; 11 bases are a match to TRBD2. Germline CDR1 is MDHEN and CDR2 is SYDVKM. The CDR3 totals 19 residues. V lost 3 bases to trimming and J lost 2 bases; unmatched junction nucleotides: 13. The CDR3 here is CASSFGLAGGLGFTDTQYF. Written as DNA, the CDR3 is TGTGCCAGCAGTTTCGGACTAGCGGGTGGGCTAGGGTTCACAGATACGCAGTATTTT. Looking up the rest from reference TRBV28 and TRBJ2-3 gives the full variable domain: DVKVTQSSRYLVKRTGEKVFLECVQDMDHENMFWYRQDPGLGLRLIYFSYDVKMKEKGDIPEGYSVSREKKERFSLILESASTNQTSMYLCASSFGLAGGLGFTDTQYFGPGTRLTVL.

In its sample, this clonotype was seen a few times. The chain carries TRBV6-6 and TRBJ1-4; the D is unclear. Trimming removed 0 bases from V and 4 bases from J, with 9 bases in between. CDR1 MNHNY and CDR2 SVGAGI come from the germline V gene (reference sequence). The CDR3 runs to 15 residues. This CDR3 reads CASSYSWADNEKLFF. CDR3 DNA sequence: TGTGCCAGCAGTTACTCGTGGGCCGATAATGAAAAACTGTTTTTT.

This chain uses TRBV20-1 with TRBJ2-1; possibly TRBD1 for D (8 bases). Per the germline V gene, CDR1 is DFQATT and CDR2 is SNEGSKA (reference sequence). V lost 3 bases, J lost 2 bases, and 23 bases lay in between. This CDR3 is 18 amino acids long. The CDR3 sequence is CSASSARGLREAYNEQFF. CDR3 DNA sequence: TGCAGTGCTAGTTCGGCCAGGGGGCTCCGGGAGGCCTACAATGAGCAGTTCTTC.

This clonotype was observed a few times. J is TRBJ2-1 and V is TRBV7-2; 7 positions agree with TRBD2. Per germline, CDR1 SGHTA and CDR2 FQGNSA. This CDR3 comprises 16 residues. The J segment lost 0 bases and the V segment lost 5 bases, leaving 7 bases of the junction unmatched. The CDR3 DNA reads as TGTGCCAGCAGCCCCGAACCTAGCGGCTCCTACAATGAGCAGTTCTTC. This sequence encodes CASSPEPSGSYNEQFF.

This clonotype showed up many times. The chain has TRBV10-3 and TRBJ2-5; D may be TRBD2 (5 bases). V lost 2 bases and J lost 4, with 14 bases in between. The CDR3 spans 15 residues. The V gene's germline CDR1 is ENHRY and CDR2 SYGVKD. The CDR3 DNA sequence: TGTGCCATCAGTGAGCCGTCATTTGGAGGAGAGACCCAGTACTTC. This codes for CAISEPSFGGETQYF.

This clonotype appeared a few times. The genes are TRBV19 and TRBJ2-1; D gene uncertain. CDR1 and CDR2 (germline): LNHDA, SQIVND (reference sequence). Trimming stripped 5 bases from V and 7 bases from J, with 12 bases between. The CDR3 covers 13 residues. The CDR3, as DNA: TGTGCCAGTAGTCCCAATCCACGGAATGAGCAGTTCTTC. It translates to CASSPNPRNEQFF.

The chain is built from TRBV7-6 and TRBJ2-2; the D is unclear. Trimming took 1 base from V and 1 from J, leaving 7 bases between them. Germline values: CDR1 SGHVS, CDR2 FNYEAQ. This CDR3 is built from 15 residues. The CDR3 DNA sequence: TGTGCCAGCAGCTTAGTCAGCCTGAACACCGGGGAGCTGTTTTTT. Protein: CASSLVSLNTGELFF. Variable domain in full (rest from reference TRBV7-6 and TRBJ2-2): GAGVSQSPRYKVTKRGQDVALRCDPISGHVSLYWYRQALGQGPEFLTYFNYEAQQDKSGLPNDRFSAERPEGSISTLTIQRTEQRDSAMYRCASSLVSLNTGELFFGEGSRLTVL.